The TCR beta chain under discussion was sequenced for a study of blood T cells in healthy people across ages. The second PCR ran about 6 to 12 cycles with a sample-barcoded 5' primer and J-beta primers. TCRdb re-called the 5' RACE reads with MiXCR, one entry per CDR3 protein. This table has about 290,000 distinct CDR3 sequences, 27% appearing once. The length of the CDR3 is 15 residues. Germline CDR1 is SGHVS and CDR2 is FQNEAQ. This receptor was obtained from a woman between 65 and 79 years old in good health. The chain links TRBV7-8 to TRBJ2-5; D is ambiguous. The DNA end favors TRBJ2-1, so the J call may be wrong. The material sequenced was blood. This CDR3 reads CASSVSKGPWNEQFF. The CDR3 region has the DNA TGTGCCAGCAGCGTTTCGAAAGGGCCTTGGAATGAGCAGTTCTTC.